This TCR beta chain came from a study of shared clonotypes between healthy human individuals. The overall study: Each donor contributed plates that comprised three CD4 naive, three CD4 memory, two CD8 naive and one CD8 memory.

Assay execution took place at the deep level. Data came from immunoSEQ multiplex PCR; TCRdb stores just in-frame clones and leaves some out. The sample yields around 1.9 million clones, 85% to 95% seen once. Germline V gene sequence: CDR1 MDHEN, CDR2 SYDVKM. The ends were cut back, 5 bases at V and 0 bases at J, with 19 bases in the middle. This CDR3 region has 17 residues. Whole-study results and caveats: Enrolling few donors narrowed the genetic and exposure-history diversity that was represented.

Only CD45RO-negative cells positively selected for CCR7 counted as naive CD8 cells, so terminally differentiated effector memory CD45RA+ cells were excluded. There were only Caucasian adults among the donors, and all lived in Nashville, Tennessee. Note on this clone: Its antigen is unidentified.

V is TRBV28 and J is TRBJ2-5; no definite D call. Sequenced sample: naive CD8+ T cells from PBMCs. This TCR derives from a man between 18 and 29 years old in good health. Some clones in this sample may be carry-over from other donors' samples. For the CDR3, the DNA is TGTGCCAGCAGTACCCCAAGGTTGGGCGAAAACCAAGAGACCCAGTACTTC. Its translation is CASSTPRLGENQETQYF.